These 28 T cell receptor beta chains originate from one sample sequenced in a study of T cells after yellow fever vaccination. TCRdb re-analysed the 5' RACE reads in MiXCR, keeping a single row per CDR3 protein. The sample includes about 94,000 distinct CDR3 sequences, 8% to 10% of them seen just once. The sample consisted of CD8+ T cells not binding an NS4B(214-222) dextramer, sorted from PBMCs, taken approximately 16 days after the first yellow fever vaccination. The receptors come from a man younger than 35 who received the YFV17D yellow fever vaccine.

This clonotype was observed a handful of times. This sequence joins TRBV9 and TRBJ2-3; D is perhaps TRBD2 (5 bases). This CDR3 has 16 residues. V was pared by 3 bases and J by 5 bases, with 19 bases between. Germline loops: CDR1 SGDLS, CDR2 YYNGEE. CDR3 residues: CASSGDRAPAGDTQYF. The CDR3 DNA follows: TGTGCCAGCAGCGGAGACCGCGCCCCGGCGGGAGATACGCAGTATTTT.

Only a few counts were recorded for this clonotype. CDR3 nucleotides: TGTGCCAGCAGTAGGCTGACAGGACATGGCTACACCTTC. This sequence encodes CASSRLTGHGYTF. J is TRBJ1-2 and V is TRBV7-9; weak D call: TRBD1 (6 bases). V shed 6 bases and J shed 6 bases, with 14 bases lying between them. The germline gives CDR1 SEHNR, CDR2 FQNEAQ (reference sequence). This CDR3 is 13 amino acids long.

A few counts support this clonotype. The rearrangement uses TRBV19 and TRBJ2-2, with D tentatively TRBD1 or TRBD2 (6 bases each). Trimming cost V 10 bases and J 3 bases, with 21 bases left between them. The germline V gene has CDR1 LNHDA and CDR2 SQIVND (reference sequence). The CDR3 extends over 16 amino acids. The CDR3 loop is CATGRGSGADTGELFF. CDR3 nucleotide sequence: TGTGCCACCGGCCGGGGTTCGGGGGCGGACACCGGGGAGCTGTTTTTT.

This clonotype appeared a few times. The chain joins TRBV4-1 to TRBJ2-3; D is uncertain. The CDR3 has 14 residues. CDR1 is MGHRA, CDR2 YSYEKL, per germline. V lost 4 bases to trimming and J lost 4 bases, with 12 bases between them. CDR3 in amino acids: CASSPSAAPDTQYF. CDR3 in DNA: TGCGCCAGCAGCCCCTCCGCGGCGCCAGATACGCAGTATTTT.

This chain uses TRBV19 with TRBJ2-2; no firm D call. Between the trimmed V and J ends, which lost 1 base and 7 bases, there was a span of 7 bases. CDR1 and CDR2 (germline): LNHDA, SQIVND (reference sequence). CDR3 length: 13 residues. CDR3 nucleotide sequence: TGTGCCAGTAGTATAGGGATAGTCGGGGAGCTGTTTTTT. Amino acid sequence: CASSIGIVGELFF. Filled out from reference TRBV19 and TRBJ2-2, the complete variable domain reads DGGITQSPKYLFRKEGQNVTLSCEQNLNHDAMYWYRQDPGQGLRLIYYSQIVNDFQKGDIAEGYSVSREKKESFPLTVTSAQKNPTAFYLCASSIGIVGELFFGEGSRLTVL.

The CDR3: CSVGTREETQYF. The CDR3 DNA reads TGCAGCGTTGGGACGAGAGAAGAGACCCAGTACTTC. The J gene is TRBJ2-5, the V gene TRBV29-1; D remains unclear. Germline V gene sequence: CDR1 SQVTM, CDR2 ANQGSEA. The CDR3 has 12 residues. Trimming removed 4 bases from V and 3 bases from J, with 9 bases in between.

Only a few counts were recorded for this clonotype. The rearrangement links TRBV5-1 to TRBJ2-7; maybe TRBD1 (5 bases). V was clipped by 4 bases and J by 0 bases, with 14 bases between them. Germline values: CDR1 SGHRS, CDR2 YFSETQ. This CDR3 has 15 residues. CDR3 protein: CASSQGPTGSYEQYF. Written as DNA, the CDR3 is TGCGCCAGCAGCCAGGGCCCCACGGGCTCCTACGAGCAGTACTTC.

This clonotype was found many times. This chain connects TRBV7-9 to TRBJ1-1; the D gene is possibly TRBD1 (5 bases). Germline loops: CDR1 SEHNR, CDR2 FQNEAQ (reference sequence). This CDR3 is 12 amino acids long. V dropped 0 bases and J dropped 11 bases, with 10 bases sitting between them. The CDR3 nucleotides are TGTGCCAGCAGCTTAGCGGGGGAAAAGGCTTTCTTT. Amino acid sequence: CASSLAGEKAFF.

This clonotype was seen many times. This chain links TRBV5-1 with TRBJ2-2; D might be TRBD1 (6 bases). Germline assignment: CDR1 SGHRS and CDR2 YFSETQ. The CDR3 consists of 17 residues. Trimming removed 4 bases at V and 1 base at J, with 17 bases between. The CDR3 DNA sequence: TGCGCCAGCAGCCTACCCCCGGGACAAAGGAACACCGGGGAGCTGTTTTTT. Translation gives CASSLPPGQRNTGELFF.

This clonotype was seen a few times. The chain has TRBV11-2 and TRBJ2-3; D is unclear. Between the trimmed V and J ends, which lost 6 bases and 4 bases, there was a span of 14 bases. There are 14 residues in the CDR3. Germline values: CDR1 SGHAT, CDR2 FQNNGV. The CDR3 bases are TGTGCCAGCAGTTCAGGTGCCGTCGCAGATACGCAGTATTTT. Amino acid sequence: CASSSGAVADTQYF.

This clonotype was seen a handful of times. The chain recombines TRBV9 with TRBJ2-2; the D gene is possibly TRBD1 (5 bases). With 1 base removed from V and 0 bases from J, the gap between germline ends came to 16 bases. Germline values: CDR1 SGDLS, CDR2 YYNGEE. This CDR3 is 18 amino acids long. The CDR3 sequence: CASSVPTQGPANTGELFF. CDR3 sequence (DNA): TGTGCCAGCAGCGTACCCACTCAGGGCCCAGCGAACACCGGGGAGCTGTTTTTT. Full variable domain (rest looked up from reference TRBV9 and TRBJ2-2): DSGVTQTPKHLITATGQRVTLRCSPRSGDLSVYWYQQSLDQGLQFLIQYYNGEERAKGNILERFSAQQFPDLHSELNLSSLELGDSALYFCASSVPTQGPANTGELFFGEGSRLTVL.

Only a few counts were recorded for this clonotype. The chain uses TRBV7-8 and TRBJ1-1; D gene ambiguous. The CDR3 has 14 amino acids. Trimming removed 4 bases at V and 4 bases at J, with 13 bases between. Per the germline V gene, CDR1 is SGHVS and CDR2 is FQNEAQ. This CDR3 is CASSYSGLGTEAFF. The CDR3 region has the DNA TGTGCCAGCAGCTATAGCGGATTGGGCACTGAAGCTTTCTTT. The variable domain in full, completed from reference TRBV7-8 and TRBJ1-1, reads GAGVSQSPRYKVAKRGQDVALRCDPISGHVSLFWYQQALGQGPEFLTYFQNEAQLDKSGLPSDRFFAERPEGSVSTLKIQRTQQEDSAVYLCASSYSGLGTEAFFGQGTRLTVV.

The chain couples TRBV27 to TRBJ1-5; D gene unclear. Germline CDR1 reads MNHEY; CDR2 reads SMNVEV (reference sequence). The CDR3 contains 13 residues. With 2 bases removed from V and 9 bases from J, the gap between germline ends came to 11 bases. CDR3 coding DNA: TGTGCCAGCAGTTTAACATCGTCAAGGCCCCAGCATTTT. Translating it yields CASSLTSSRPQHF.

This clonotype was seen many times. The rearrangement uses TRBV14 and TRBJ2-1; TRBD1 matches at 8 bases. The CDR3 runs 15 residues. V shed 4 bases and J 0 bases; nucleotides not matched to a gene: 2. The V gene's germline CDR1 is SGHDN and CDR2 FVKESK. CDR3 in DNA: TGTGCCAGCAGCCGAGACAGGGGCTCCTACAATGAGCAGTTCTTC. Translation: CASSRDRGSYNEQFF.

This clonotype has only a few counts. The CDR3 sequence: CASSQRSGEETQYF. The CDR3 nucleotides are TGCGCCAGCAGCCAACGGTCGGGGGAAGAGACCCAGTACTTC. This chain links TRBV4-1 with TRBJ2-5, with D tentatively TRBD2 (6 bases). This CDR3 is built from 14 residues. Trimming shortened V by 2 bases and J by 3 bases, and 10 bases separated the two germline ends. Germline loops: CDR1 MGHRA, CDR2 YSYEKL.

This clonotype was seen a few times. The chain links TRBV6-4 to TRBJ2-1; D is unclear. Trimming left V 2 bases short and J 4 bases short, with 6 bases between. CDR3 size: 13 residues. Germline loops: CDR1 MRHNA, CDR2 SNTAGT. CDR3 sequence: CASSDGSYNEQFF. CDR3 bases: TGTGCCAGCAGTGACGGGTCGTACAATGAGCAGTTCTTC.

The J gene is TRBJ1-3, the V gene TRBV9, with 7 bases aligning to TRBD1. This CDR3 contains 16 residues. V was clipped by 3 bases and J by 0 bases; unmatched bases: 6. Germline CDR1 and CDR2: SGDLS and YYNGEE. CDR3 amino acids: CASSALGGFSGNTIYF. In nucleotides, the CDR3 is TGTGCCAGCAGCGCATTAGGGGGCTTCTCTGGAAACACCATATATTTT.

This clonotype was recorded a few times. The rearrangement uses TRBV19 and TRBJ2-1; 8 bases are shared with TRBD1. The CDR3 is 15 residues long. The V gene end was trimmed by 2 bases and the J gene end by 10 bases; junction bases not matched to a gene: 10. CDR1 is LNHDA and CDR2 is SQIVND in the germline V gene (reference sequence). CDR3 residues: CASSIRTGTWAEQFF. As DNA, the CDR3 is TGTGCCAGTAGTATAAGGACAGGGACTTGGGCGGAGCAGTTCTTC.

This clonotype has a count of ten or more. As DNA, the CDR3 is TGTGCCATCAGTGAGGGGGGACAGGGCGGAGGCGAGCAGTACTTC. Translation gives CAISEGGQGGGEQYF. The chain employs TRBV10-3 and TRBJ2-7; 9 nucleotides match TRBD1. With 2 bases clipped from V and 6 bases from J, the junction kept 8 bases outside the gene matches. CDR1 is ENHRY and CDR2 is SYGVKD in the germline V gene. The CDR3 covers 15 residues.

This clonotype came up many times. The chain links TRBV29-1 to TRBJ1-2; TRBD1 might be the D (5 bases). Germline V lookup: CDR1 SQVTM, CDR2 ANQGSEA. Trimming removed 4 bases from V and 0 bases from J, with 15 bases in between. This CDR3 has 15 amino acids. The CDR3 DNA follows: TGCAGCGTTGCGACAGCTACCCCTTCTAACTATGGCTACACCTTC. This sequence encodes CSVATATPSNYGYTF. Full variable domain (remainder filled in from reference TRBV29-1 and TRBJ1-2): SAVISQKPSRDICQRGTSLTIQCQVDSQVTMMFWYRQQPGQSLTLIATANQGSEATYESGFVIDKFPISRPNLTFSTLTVSNMSPEDSSIYLCSVATATPSNYGYTFGSGTRLTVV.

The chain uses TRBV21-1 and TRBJ1-4; TRBD1 reflects the table's D call only, with no check against the DNA. TRBV21-1 is a pseudogene segment. This CDR3 comprises 14 residues. In nucleotides, the CDR3 is TGTGCCAGCAATAAGGGGTTAACTAATGAAAAACTGTTTTTT. This gives the protein CASNKGLTNEKLFF.

In its sample, this clonotype was seen a few times. The chain is built from TRBV14 and TRBJ2-3; D gene uncertain. V was pared by 1 base and J by 6 bases, with 14 bases between. CDR1 is SGHDN, CDR2 FVKESK, per germline. The length of the CDR3 is 15 residues. CDR3 coding DNA: TGTGCCAGCAGCCAAGTTGCCCTACTCTGGGATACGCAGTATTTT. Translated: CASSQVALLWDTQYF.

This clonotype was counted ten times or more. The chain carries TRBV14 and TRBJ1-5, with 8 bases aligning to TRBD1. J lost 2 bases, V lost 4 bases, and 4 bases had no gene match. CDR1 SGHDN and CDR2 FVKESK come from the germline V gene. There are 15 residues in the CDR3. CDR3 coding DNA: TGTGCCAGCAGCCTCACAGGGGGACGCAATCAGCCCCAGCATTTT. Amino acid sequence: CASSLTGGRNQPQHF. Full variable domain (outside the CDR3, taken from reference TRBV14 and TRBJ1-5): EAGVTQFPSHSVIEKGQTVTLRCDPISGHDNLYWYRRVMGKEIKFLLHFVKESKQDESGMPNNRFLAERTGGTYSTLKVQPAELEDSGVYFCASSLTGGRNQPQHFGDGTRLSIL.

The chain is built from TRBV12-3 or TRBV12-4 and TRBJ1-1; 8 bases agree with TRBD1. Losses at the gene ends were 3 bases for V and 7 bases for J; bases not matched to a gene: 13. The CDR3 sequence is 16 residues long. CDR3 sequence: CASSFPVSGGANEAFF. The DNA for the CDR3 is TGTGCCAGCAGTTTTCCGGTATCAGGGGGCGCGAATGAAGCTTTCTTT.

This clonotype was detected only a few times. The chain is built from TRBV5-4 and TRBJ2-1; TRBD2 aligns across 8 bases. This CDR3 has 14 residues. Per the germline V gene, CDR1 is SGHNT and CDR2 is YYREEE (reference sequence). V shed 4 bases, J shed 2 bases, and the junction held 2 bases outside the gene matches. The CDR3 region is CASSRGGPYNEQFF. The CDR3 DNA reads as TGTGCCAGCAGCCGCGGGGGGCCCTACAATGAGCAGTTCTTC. The full variable domain, in which reference TRBV5-4 and TRBJ2-1 provide the parts outside the CDR3, is ETGVTQSPTHLIKTRGQQVTLRCSSQSGHNTVSWYQQALGQGPQFIFQYYREEENGRGNFPPRFSGLQFPNYSSELNVNALELDDSALYLCASSRGGPYNEQFFGPGTRLTVL.

This clonotype was found a few times. The chain combines TRBV5-6 with TRBJ1-5, with a weak D call TRBD1 (5 bases). With 5 bases removed from V and 5 bases from J, the gap between germline ends came to 20 bases. The CDR3 contains 16 residues. Per the germline V gene, CDR1 is SGHDT and CDR2 is YYEEEE. This CDR3 reads CASRSGRDGRHQPQHF. The CDR3 nucleotides are TGTGCCAGCAGGTCGGGAAGGGACGGGCGGCATCAGCCCCAGCATTTT. Filled out from reference TRBV5-6 and TRBJ1-5, the complete variable domain reads DAGVTQSPTHLIKTRGQQVTLRCSPKSGHDTVSWYQQALGQGPQFIFQYYEEEERQRGNFPDRFSGHQFPNYSSELNVNALLLGDSALYLCASRSGRDGRHQPQHFGDGTRLSIL.

The chain joins TRBV11-2 to TRBJ2-1, with D maybe TRBD2 (5 bases). Per the germline V gene, CDR1 is SGHAT and CDR2 is FQNNGV. V was pared by 0 bases and J by 6 bases, with 18 bases between. CDR3 length: 17 amino acids. The CDR3 bases are TGTGCCAGCAGCTTAGAAGGTAGCCCCTGTCGGGGCAATGAGCAGTTCTTC. Its protein is CASSLEGSPCRGNEQFF.

This sequence joins TRBV9 and TRBJ2-5; D remains unclear. The CDR3 is 13 amino acids. With 2 bases removed from V and 7 bases from J, the gap between germline ends came to 12 bases. Germline V gene lookup returns CDR1 SGDLS and CDR2 YYNGEE. CDR3 loop: CASSVGGKGTQYF. The CDR3 bases are TGTGCCAGCAGCGTCGGTGGAAAAGGGACCCAGTACTTC.